Following are 4 T cell receptor beta chains from one sample sequenced in a study of technical replicates of blood from a few donors. Sequenced by immunoSEQ multiplex PCR; TCRdb stores in-frame clones only, minus some. In the table there are around 80,000 clones, about 98% of which are singletons. What was sequenced was T cells isolated from PBMCs. The source of these receptors is a human donor in good health.

V gene TRBV6-5 combines with J gene TRBJ1-2; 7 bases are shared with TRBD1. Germline V lookup: CDR1 MNHEY, CDR2 SVGAGI. The length of the CDR3 is 15 residues. Trimming took 2 bases from V and 2 from J; bases not matched to a gene: 5. This CDR3 reads CASSYGQGVNYGYTF. The CDR3, as DNA: TGTGCCAGCAGTTACGGTCAGGGGGTGAACTATGGCTACACCTTC.

The genes are TRBV7-9 and TRBJ2-3, with 11 bases identical to TRBD2. Germline loops: CDR1 SEHNR, CDR2 FQNEAQ (reference sequence). With V trimmed by 3 bases and J by 5 bases, 10 bases remained unmatched. This CDR3 region has 17 residues. The CDR3: CASSFYVSGGAEDTQYF. The CDR3 coding sequence is TGTGCCAGCAGCTTTTACGTTAGCGGGGGGGCCGAAGATACGCAGTATTTT.

The chain links TRBV6-6 to TRBJ2-2, with D hard to call. The CDR3 loop spans 13 amino acids. Looked up from germline, CDR1 is MNHNY and CDR2 is SVGAGI (reference sequence). The ends were cut back, 6 bases at V and 2 bases at J, with 7 bases in the middle. CDR3 sequence: CASSPINTGELFF. The DNA for the CDR3 is TGTGCCAGCAGCCCCATCAACACCGGGGAGCTGTTTTTT.

The J gene is TRBJ1-5, the V gene TRBV19; 7 bases are a match to TRBD1. The CDR3 runs 14 residues. Germline trimming cut 5 bases from V and 3 bases from J; bases unmatched to any gene: 4. Germline V lookup: CDR1 LNHDA, CDR2 SQIVND (reference sequence). CDR3 coding DNA: TGTGCCAGTAGTCGGGACAGTTTCAATCAGCCCCAGCATTTT. Residues: CASSRDSFNQPQHF.